Following are 15 T cell receptor beta chains from one sample sequenced in a study of blood T cell repertoires in COVID-19 (dated by TCRdb to the early 2020s). The method was the immunoSEQ multiplex PCR assay. TCRdb obtained this table from immuneACCESS and retained in-frame rearrangements with V and J assigned. These tables miss some clones; where compared with another copy, unresolved V genes account for less than half of the shortfall, and the remainder is unexplained. In this sample the table shows 250,000 or so clones, roughly 86% of which occur a single time. Around 2.9% of the sample rests with the top ten. The sequencing sample was made of peripheral blood. The receptors here all came from an older woman with acute or convalescent COVID-19.

The chain joins TRBV19 to TRBJ1-1; 8 bases are shared with TRBD1. With V trimmed by 4 bases and J by 0 bases, 4 bases remained unmatched. CDR3 length: 15 amino acids. The germline V gene has CDR1 LNHDA and CDR2 SQIVND (reference sequence). CDR3 nucleotide sequence: TGTGCCAGTAGTAAGCAGGGGGCAATGAACACTGAAGCTTTCTTT. Its protein product is CASSKQGAMNTEAFF. The full variable domain, its missing parts supplied by reference TRBV19 and TRBJ1-1, is DGGITQSPKYLFRKEGQNVTLSCEQNLNHDAMYWYRQDPGQGLRLIYYSQIVNDFQKGDIAEGYSVSREKKESFPLTVTSAQKNPTAFYLCASSKQGAMNTEAFFGQGTRLTVV.

The chain uses TRBV10-1 and TRBJ2-2; 8 bases align to TRBD2. The V segment lost 8 bases and the J segment 7 bases; nucleotides outside the gene matches: 6. This CDR3 is 13 amino acids long. Germline V gives CDR1 WNHNN, CDR2 SYGVQD (reference sequence). The CDR3 loop is CASGLAEGGELFF. The CDR3, as DNA: TGCGCCAGCGGACTAGCTGAAGGCGGGGAGCTGTTTTTT.

The CDR3 DNA reads TGCGCGAGCGCGGGGCCCTCCACTGAAGCTTTCTTT. Encoded protein: CASAGPSTEAFF. The chain combines TRBV5-1 with TRBJ1-1, with D maybe TRBD1 (5 bases). This CDR3 has 12 residues. Germline CDR1 is SGHRS and CDR2 is YFSETQ. Looking up the rest from reference TRBV5-1 and TRBJ1-1 gives the full variable domain: KAGVTQTPRYLIKTRGQQVTLSCSPISGHRSVSWYQQTPGQGLQFLFEYFSETQRNKGNFPGRFSGRQFSNSRSEMNVSTLELGDSALYLCASAGPSTEAFFGQGTRLTVV.

The chain joins TRBV2 to TRBJ1-6; D is unresolved. Germline CDR1 is SNHLY and CDR2 is FYNNEI. The V and J ends lost 6 bases and 4 bases respectively, with 10 bases between them. The CDR3 has 14 amino acids. CDR3 protein: CASSGVIYNSPLHF. Written as DNA, the CDR3 is TGTGCCAGCAGCGGGGTGATATATAATTCACCCCTCCACTTT.

The CDR3 sequence: CASSDSRTGVYGYTF. In nucleotides, the CDR3 is TGTGCCAGCAGTGACTCAAGGACAGGGGTCTATGGCTACACCTTC. This chain connects TRBV6-4 to TRBJ1-2; 9 bases line up with TRBD1. V trimming: 0 bases; J trimming: 4 bases; junction bases outside the gene matches: 3. This CDR3 comprises 15 residues. CDR1 MRHNA and CDR2 SNTAGT come from the germline V gene.

The V call is TRBV6-5, the J call TRBJ1-1, with D possibly being TRBD1 (6 bases). V was clipped by 6 bases and J by 0 bases, with 8 bases between them. The CDR3 runs to 13 residues. The germline V gene encodes CDR1 MNHEY and CDR2 SVGAGI. CDR3 sequence reads: CASRWDMNTEAFF. The CDR3 DNA follows: TGTGCCAGCAGGTGGGACATGAACACTGAAGCTTTCTTT.

V usage is TRBV18 and J usage is TRBJ1-3; no clear D gene. V lost 1 base and J 0 bases, leaving 7 bases between the germline ends. Germline V gene lookup returns CDR1 KGHSH and CDR2 LQKENI. The CDR3 loop spans 15 amino acids. The CDR3 here is CASSPQTSSGNTIYF. The CDR3 DNA follows: TGTGCCAGCTCACCACAAACAAGCTCTGGAAACACCATATATTTT.

CDR3 loop: CASSDRKGLSYNEQFF. The DNA of the CDR3 is TGTGCCAGCAGCGACCGAAAGGGACTTTCCTACAATGAGCAGTTCTTC. The chain uses TRBV7-2 and TRBJ2-1; possible D gene TRBD2, 6 bases. The CDR3 is 16 residues long. V lost 5 bases and J lost 1, with 15 bases in between. Per germline, CDR1 SGHTA and CDR2 FQGNSA.

The CDR3 DNA is TGTGCCTGGGGTACGGGGCAGGGGAACGATGGCAATCAGCCCCAGCATTTT. As protein: CAWGTGQGNDGNQPQHF. The J gene is TRBJ1-5, the V gene TRBV30; D is possibly TRBD1 (6 bases). This CDR3 is 17 amino acids long. The V gene lost 5 bases and the J gene lost 2 bases, with 22 bases spanning the gap. Germline loops: CDR1 GTSNPN, CDR2 SVGIG (reference sequence).

This sequence joins TRBV29-1 and TRBJ2-3; D perhaps matches TRBD2 (5 bases). V lost 8 bases and J lost 4, with 16 bases in between. CDR1 and CDR2 from the germline V gene are SQVTM and ANQGSEA. This CDR3 is built from 13 residues. The CDR3 DNA sequence: TGCAGCCTAACCTACACTAGTGCAGATACGCAGTATTTT. Translation gives CSLTYTSADTQYF.

This clone turned up a few times. The chain links TRBV11-2 to TRBJ1-3; a weak D match, TRBD1 (6 bases). This CDR3 comprises 15 residues. V lost 0 bases and J lost 2, with 8 bases in between. CDR1 is SGHAT, CDR2 FQNNGV, per germline. The CDR3 reads CASSLEGAAGNTIYF. In nucleotides, the CDR3 is TGTGCCAGCAGCTTAGAGGGGGCAGCTGGAAACACCATATATTTT.

With regard to this clone: The junction departs from germline at one end; a sequencing error may be responsible. This chain connects TRBV2 to TRBJ1-1; no firm D call. The CDR3 has 13 amino acids. CDR1 and CDR2 (germline): SNHLY, FYNNEI. The CDR3 spells CASREGIRAEAFF. CDR3 bases: TGTGCCAGCAGGGAAGGGATTCGGGCTGAAGCTTTCTTT.

This clone has only a few counts. The gene calls are TRBV2 and TRBJ1-1; 9 bases match TRBD1. J lost 7 bases, V lost 4 bases, and 7 bases had no gene match. The CDR3 runs 14 residues. Looked up from germline, CDR1 is SNHLY and CDR2 is FYNNEI. CDR3: CASSAGQGVGEAFF. In DNA, the CDR3 is TGTGCCAGCAGTGCGGGACAGGGAGTGGGTGAAGCTTTCTTT.

This sequence joins TRBV4-3 and TRBJ1-5; no clear D gene. The CDR3 has 14 residues. Trimming pared 0 bases from V and 5 bases from J, leaving 8 bases between. CDR1 is LGHNA and CDR2 is YSLEER in the germline V gene. The DNA for the CDR3 is TGCGCCAGCAGCCAAGACCGGAGGGATCAGCCCCAGCATTTT. This sequence encodes CASSQDRRDQPQHF.

The rearrangement joins TRBV3-1 (or the pseudogene TRBV3-2) to TRBJ1-6; D remains unclear. In germline, CDR1 is LGHDT, CDR2 YNNKEL (reference sequence). This CDR3 spans 15 amino acids. V lost 0 bases to trimming and J lost 9 bases, with 12 bases between them. The CDR3 bases are TGTGCCAGCAGCCAAGAGGGCGGGTTCGGTTCACCCCTCCACTTT. Protein product: CASSQEGGFGSPLHF.